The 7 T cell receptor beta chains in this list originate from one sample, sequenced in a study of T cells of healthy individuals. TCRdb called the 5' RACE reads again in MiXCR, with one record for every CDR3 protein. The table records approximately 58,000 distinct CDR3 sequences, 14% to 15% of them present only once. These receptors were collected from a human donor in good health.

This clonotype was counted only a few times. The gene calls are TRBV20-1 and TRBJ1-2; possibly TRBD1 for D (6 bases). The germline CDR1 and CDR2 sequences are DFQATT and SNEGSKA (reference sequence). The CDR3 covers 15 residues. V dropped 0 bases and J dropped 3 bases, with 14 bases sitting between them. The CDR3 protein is CSARENRVLDYGYTF. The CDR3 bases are TGCAGTGCTAGAGAGAACAGGGTTTTGGACTATGGCTACACCTTC.

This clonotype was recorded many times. CDR3 nucleotide sequence: TGCAGCGCTTGGGCGGCGGGAAGTAATGAAAAACTGTTTTTT. Its translation is CSAWAAGSNEKLFF. V is TRBV29-1 and J is TRBJ1-4; D not certain. Between the trimmed V and J ends, which lost 7 bases and 4 bases, there was a span of 16 bases. Germline lookup yields CDR1 SQVTM and CDR2 ANQGSEA. The CDR3 totals 14 residues.

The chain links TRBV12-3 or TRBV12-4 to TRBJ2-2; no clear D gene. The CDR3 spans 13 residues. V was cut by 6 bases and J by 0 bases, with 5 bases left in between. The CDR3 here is CASRGTNTGELFF. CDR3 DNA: TGTGCCAGCAGAGGGACGAACACCGGGGAGCTGTTTTTT.

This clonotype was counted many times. The CDR3 spells CASTWSVVGDQPQHF. CDR3 nucleotide sequence: TGTGCCAGCACCTGGAGCGTGGTGGGCGATCAGCCCCAGCATTTT. V is TRBV2 and J is TRBJ1-5; D uncertain. The V gene's germline CDR1 is SNHLY and CDR2 FYNNEI. This CDR3 spans 15 amino acids. Trimming removed 7 bases at V and 5 bases at J, with 18 bases between. The full variable domain, rest sourced from reference TRBV2 and TRBJ1-5, is EPEVTQTPSHQVTQMGQEVILRCVPISNHLYFYWYRQILGQKVEFLVSFYNNEISEKSEIFDDQFSVERPDGSNFTLKIRSTKLEDSAMYFCASTWSVVGDQPQHFGDGTRLSIL.

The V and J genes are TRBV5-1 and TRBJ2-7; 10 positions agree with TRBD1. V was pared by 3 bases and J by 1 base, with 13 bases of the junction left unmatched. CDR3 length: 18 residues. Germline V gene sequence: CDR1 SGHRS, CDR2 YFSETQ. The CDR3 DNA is TGCGCCAGCAGCTCATCCGGGACAGGGGAAAACCCTTCCTACGAGCAGTACTTC. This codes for CASSSSGTGENPSYEQYF.

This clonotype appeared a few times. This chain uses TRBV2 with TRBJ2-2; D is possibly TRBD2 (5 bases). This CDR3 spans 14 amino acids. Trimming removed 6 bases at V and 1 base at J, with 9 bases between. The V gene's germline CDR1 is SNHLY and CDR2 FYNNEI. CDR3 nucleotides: TGTGCCAGCAGACCAGGACTGAACACCGGGGAGCTGTTTTTT. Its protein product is CASRPGLNTGELFF.

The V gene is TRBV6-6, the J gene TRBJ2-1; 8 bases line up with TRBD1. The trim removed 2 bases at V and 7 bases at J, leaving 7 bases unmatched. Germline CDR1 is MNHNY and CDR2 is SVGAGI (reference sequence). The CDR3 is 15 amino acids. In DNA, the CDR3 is TGTGCCAGCAGTTACCCACCGACAGGGGAGAATGAGCAGTTCTTC. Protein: CASSYPPTGENEQFF.